Sequencing of this TCR beta chain was carried out in a study of blood T cells in healthy people across ages. About the study: The capture of about one barcoded beta molecule per two T cells was achieved by template switching. Study-level findings and limits: It was held that the diversity estimates obtained from one million T cells were underestimates. As age increased, TCR beta diversity per million T cells fell in a roughly linear fashion.

Through a sample-barcoded 5' primer and a J-beta primer mix, a second PCR was run for roughly 6 to 12 cycles. One entry per CDR3 protein results from TCRdb running MiXCR on the 5' RACE reads. Here the sample spans approximately 600,000 distinct CDR3 sequences, approximately 59% being singletons. The CDR3 consists of 18 residues. With 0 bases clipped from V and 5 bases from J, the junction kept 12 bases outside the gene matches. Germline lookup yields CDR1 LGHNA and CDR2 YNFKEQ. Concerning this clonotype itself: The target antigen is unknown.

Samples each yielded at least 6 micrograms of total RNA. The chain links TRBV4-2 to TRBJ2-3, with 9 positions matching TRBD2. Sequenced: blood. The receptor was derived from a man aged 55 to 70 in good health. Written as DNA, the CDR3 is TGTGCCAGCAGCCAAGATCTGAGCGCAGCGGGGGGACGAGATACGCAGTATTTT. It yields the protein CASSQDLSAAGGRDTQYF.